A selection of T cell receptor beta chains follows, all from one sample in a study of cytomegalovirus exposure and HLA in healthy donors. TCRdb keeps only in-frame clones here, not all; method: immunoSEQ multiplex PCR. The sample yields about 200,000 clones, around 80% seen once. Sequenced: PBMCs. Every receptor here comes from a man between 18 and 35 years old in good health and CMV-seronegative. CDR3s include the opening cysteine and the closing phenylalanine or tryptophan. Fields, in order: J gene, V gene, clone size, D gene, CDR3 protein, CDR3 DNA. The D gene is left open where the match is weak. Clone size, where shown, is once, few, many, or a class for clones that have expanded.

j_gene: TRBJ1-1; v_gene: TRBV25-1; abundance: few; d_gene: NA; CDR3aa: CASSDRSGAGTFF; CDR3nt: TGTGCCAGCAGTGACCGGTCAGGGGCAGGCACTTTCTTT
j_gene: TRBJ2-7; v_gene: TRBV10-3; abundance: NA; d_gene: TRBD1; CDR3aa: CAISDRDRGPYEQYF; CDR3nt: TGTGCCATCAGTGACCGGGACAGGGGGCCCTACGAGCAGTACTTC
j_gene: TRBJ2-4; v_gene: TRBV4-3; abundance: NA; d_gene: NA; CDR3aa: CASSQLAGAKNIQYF; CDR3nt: TGCGCCAGCAGCCAATTGGCGGGAGCCAAAAACATTCAGTACTTC
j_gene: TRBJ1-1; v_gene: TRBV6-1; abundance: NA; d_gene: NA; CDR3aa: CASSVQQGEAFF; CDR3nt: TGTGCCAGCAGTGTTCAACAGGGTGAAGCTTTCTTT
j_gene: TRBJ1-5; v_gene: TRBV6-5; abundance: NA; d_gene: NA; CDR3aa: CASSYSGQSLEPQHF; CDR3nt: TGTGCCAGCAGTTACTCCGGACAATCCCTCGAGCCCCAGCATTTT
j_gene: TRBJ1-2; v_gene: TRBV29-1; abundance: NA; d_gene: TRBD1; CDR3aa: CSVAPHLDRGYGYTF; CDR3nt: TGCAGCGTTGCACCGCATCTGGACAGGGGCTATGGCTACACCTTC
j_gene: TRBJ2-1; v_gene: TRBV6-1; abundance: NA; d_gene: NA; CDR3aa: CASWESGVSDNEQFF; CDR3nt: TGTGCCAGCTGGGAGTCAGGGGTTTCCGACAATGAGCAGTTCTTC
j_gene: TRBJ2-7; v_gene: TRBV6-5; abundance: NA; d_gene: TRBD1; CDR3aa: CASSPGGTPYEQYF; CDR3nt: TGTGCCAGCAGTCCAGGGGGTACCCCCTACGAGCAGTACTTC
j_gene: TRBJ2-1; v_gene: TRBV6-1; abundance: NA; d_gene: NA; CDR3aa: CASSVDGYSYNEQFF; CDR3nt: TGTGCCAGCAGTGTCGACGGGTACTCCTACAATGAGCAGTTCTTC
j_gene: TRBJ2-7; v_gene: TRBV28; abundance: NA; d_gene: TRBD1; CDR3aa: CASEPGQGREQYF; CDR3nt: TGTGCCAGCGAACCGGGACAGGGGAGAGAGCAGTACTTC
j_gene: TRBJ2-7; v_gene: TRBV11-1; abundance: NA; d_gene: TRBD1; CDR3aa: CASSKDRNYEQYF; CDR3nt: TGTGCCAGCAGCAAGGACAGGAACTACGAGCAGTACTTC
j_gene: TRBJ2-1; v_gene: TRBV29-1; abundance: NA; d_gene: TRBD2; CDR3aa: CSVETSGKGEQFF; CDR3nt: TGCAGCGTTGAAACTAGCGGGAAGGGTGAGCAGTTCTTC
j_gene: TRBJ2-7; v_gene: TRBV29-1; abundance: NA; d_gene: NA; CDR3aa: CSVESGVGEQYF; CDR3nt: TGCAGCGTTGAATCAGGTGTTGGCGAGCAGTACTTC
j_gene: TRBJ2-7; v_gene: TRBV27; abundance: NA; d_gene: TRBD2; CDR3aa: CASRKGLAGDGEQYF; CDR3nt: TGTGCCAGCAGAAAGGGACTAGCGGGGGATGGCGAGCAGTACTTC
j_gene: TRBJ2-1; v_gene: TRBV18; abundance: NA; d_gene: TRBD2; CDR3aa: CVSSRTSGSYNEQFF; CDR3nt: TGTGTCAGCTCCCGGACTAGCGGGAGCTACAATGAGCAGTTCTTC
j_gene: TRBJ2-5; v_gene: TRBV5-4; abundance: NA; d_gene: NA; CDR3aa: CASSLEGGGETQYF; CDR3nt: TGTGCCAGCAGCTTGGAAGGGGGAGGGGAGACCCAGTACTTC
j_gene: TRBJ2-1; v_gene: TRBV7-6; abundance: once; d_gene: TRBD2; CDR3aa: CASSLKDILAGGWNEQFF; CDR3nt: TGTGCCAGCAGCTTAAAGGACATTCTAGCGGGGGGCTGGAATGAGCAGTTCTTC
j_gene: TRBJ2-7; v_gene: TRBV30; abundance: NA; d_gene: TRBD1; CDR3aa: CAWSSGQGIYEQYF; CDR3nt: TGTGCCTGGAGTTCGGGACAGGGGATCTACGAGCAGTACTTC
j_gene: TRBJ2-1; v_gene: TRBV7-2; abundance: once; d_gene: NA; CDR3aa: CASSLGGLRHNEQFF; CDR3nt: TGTGCCAGCAGCTTAGGCGGTCTGCGGCACAATGAGCAGTTCTTC
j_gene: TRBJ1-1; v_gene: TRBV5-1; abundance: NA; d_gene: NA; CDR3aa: CASRQQENTEAFF; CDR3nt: TGCGCCAGCAGACAACAGGAGAACACTGAAGCTTTCTTT
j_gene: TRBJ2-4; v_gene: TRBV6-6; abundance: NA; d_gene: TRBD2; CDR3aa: CATTLRGGLAKNIQYF; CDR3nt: TGTGCCACCACACTACGCGGGGGACTAGCCAAAAACATTCAGTACTTC
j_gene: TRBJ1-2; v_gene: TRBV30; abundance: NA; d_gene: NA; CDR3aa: CAWAGLGPYGYTF; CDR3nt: TGTGCCTGGGCTGGCCTTGGCCCCTATGGCTACACCTTC
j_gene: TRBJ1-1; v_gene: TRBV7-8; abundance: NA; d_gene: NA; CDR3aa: CASSLGAAGTEAFF; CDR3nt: TGTGCCAGCAGCTTAGGGGCCGCGGGTACTGAAGCTTTCTTT
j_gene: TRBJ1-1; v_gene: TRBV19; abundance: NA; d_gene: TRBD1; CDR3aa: CASSIGRLDRVLNTEAFF; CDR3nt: TGTGCCAGTAGTATAGGTAGGCTTGACAGGGTTTTGAACACTGAAGCTTTCTTT
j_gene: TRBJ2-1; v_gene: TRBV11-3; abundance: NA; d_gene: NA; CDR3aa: CASSLGEVNEQFF; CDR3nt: TGTGCCAGCAGCTTAGGTGAGGTCAATGAGCAGTTCTTC